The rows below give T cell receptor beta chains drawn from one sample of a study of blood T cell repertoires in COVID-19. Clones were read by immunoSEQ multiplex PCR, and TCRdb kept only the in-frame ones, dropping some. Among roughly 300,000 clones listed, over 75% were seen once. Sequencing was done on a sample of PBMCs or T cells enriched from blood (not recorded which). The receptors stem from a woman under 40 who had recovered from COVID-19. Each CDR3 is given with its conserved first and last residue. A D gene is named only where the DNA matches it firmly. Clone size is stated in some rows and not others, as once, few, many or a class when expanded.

CDR3 protein: CASSLARENTEAFF
CDR3 DNA: TGTGCCAGCAGCTTAGCGCGGGAGAACACTGAAGCTTTCTTT
clone size: NA
V gene: TRBV7-2
D gene: NA
J gene: TRBJ1-1

CDR3 protein: CASRVTGTGELFF
CDR3 DNA: TGTGCCAGCAGGGTGACAGGGACCGGAGAGCTGTTTTTT
clone size: NA
V gene: TRBV6-5
D gene: TRBD1
J gene: TRBJ2-2

CDR3 protein: CASSSRAGDTGELFF
CDR3 DNA: TGCGCCAGCAGCTCTAGGGCGGGAGACACCGGGGAGCTGTTTTTT
clone size: NA
V gene: TRBV5-1
D gene: TRBD2
J gene: TRBJ2-2

CDR3 protein: CASSFGGDYEQYF
CDR3 DNA: TGTGCCAGCAGCTTTGGCGGGGACTACGAGCAGTACTTC
clone size: once
V gene: TRBV7-8
D gene: NA
J gene: TRBJ2-7

CDR3 protein: CASSLPGQGGTEAFF
CDR3 DNA: TGTGCCAGCAGTTTACCTGGACAGGGAGGCACTGAAGCTTTCTTT
clone size: NA
V gene: TRBV28
D gene: TRBD1
J gene: TRBJ1-1

CDR3 protein: CASSLGAGGRETQYF
CDR3 DNA: TGTGCCAGCAGTCTCGGCGCGGGAGGTCGGGAGACCCAGTACTTC
clone size: NA
V gene: TRBV28
D gene: TRBD2
J gene: TRBJ2-5

CDR3 protein: CASSSPGGGEKLFF
CDR3 DNA: TGTGCCAGCAGTTCCCCTGGGGGCGGTGAAAAACTGTTTTTT
clone size: NA
V gene: TRBV28
D gene: NA
J gene: TRBJ1-4

CDR3 protein: CASSVLAGGNTGELFF
CDR3 DNA: TGTGCCAGCAGTGTACTAGCGGGGGGGAACACCGGGGAGCTGTTTTTT
clone size: NA
V gene: TRBV27
D gene: TRBD2
J gene: TRBJ2-2

CDR3 protein: CAISEGTSGEQFF
CDR3 DNA: TGTGCCATCAGTGAAGGGACTAGCGGGGAGCAGTTCTTC
clone size: NA
V gene: TRBV10-3
D gene: TRBD2
J gene: TRBJ2-1

CDR3 protein: CASSMGQGARLADTQYF
CDR3 DNA: TGCGCCAGCAGCATGGGACAGGGGGCCCGACTAGCGGATACGCAGTATTTT
clone size: NA
V gene: TRBV5-1
D gene: TRBD1
J gene: TRBJ2-3

CDR3 protein: CASSSRGNNEQFF
CDR3 DNA: TGTGCCAGCAGTTCCCGAGGAAACAATGAGCAGTTCTTC
clone size: NA
V gene: TRBV6-2/TRBV6-3
D gene: NA
J gene: TRBJ2-1

CDR3 protein: CASSPTGTSYEQYF
CDR3 DNA: TGCGCCAGCAGCCCGACAGGGACCTCCTACGAGCAGTACTTC
clone size: NA
V gene: TRBV5-1
D gene: TRBD1
J gene: TRBJ2-7

CDR3 protein: CATRAGREGTDTQYF
CDR3 DNA: TGTGCCACCAGGGCCGGCCGGGAGGGCACAGATACGCAGTATTTT
clone size: NA
V gene: TRBV24-1
D gene: TRBD2
J gene: TRBJ2-3

CDR3 protein: CASSRDRLAGSSYEQYF
CDR3 DNA: TGCGCCAGCAGTCGAGACAGGCTAGCGGGAAGCTCCTACGAGCAGTACTTC
clone size: NA
V gene: TRBV23-1
D gene: TRBD2
J gene: TRBJ2-7

CDR3 protein: CASSSGTGLFQETQYF
CDR3 DNA: TGTGCCAGCAGCTCCGGGACAGGGCTCTTCCAAGAGACCCAGTACTTC
clone size: NA
V gene: TRBV7-3
D gene: TRBD1
J gene: TRBJ2-5

CDR3 protein: CASSGTGGRSQETQYF
CDR3 DNA: TGTGCCAGCAGTGGGACAGGGGGCCGTTCCCAAGAGACCCAGTACTTC
clone size: NA
V gene: TRBV28
D gene: TRBD1
J gene: TRBJ2-5

CDR3 protein: CASNLATGGPHQPQHF
CDR3 DNA: TGTGCCAGCAACCTCGCTACAGGGGGCCCTCATCAGCCCCAGCATTTT
clone size: NA
V gene: TRBV2
D gene: TRBD1
J gene: TRBJ1-5

CDR3 protein: CASSPQAGAGGEQFF
CDR3 DNA: TGTGCCAGCAGCCCTCAAGCGGGAGCAGGCGGTGAGCAGTTCTTC
clone size: NA
V gene: TRBV7-3
D gene: TRBD2
J gene: TRBJ2-1

CDR3 protein: CASSLASGAYNEQFF
CDR3 DNA: TGTGCCAGCAGCTTAGCGAGCGGGGCCTACAATGAGCAGTTCTTC
clone size: NA
V gene: TRBV11-2
D gene: TRBD2
J gene: TRBJ2-1

CDR3 protein: CASSLPSGRFTGELFF
CDR3 DNA: TGTGCCAGCAGCTTACCTAGCGGGAGGTTCACCGGGGAGCTGTTTTTT
clone size: NA
V gene: TRBV7-2
D gene: TRBD2
J gene: TRBJ2-2

CDR3 protein: CASSLAIADTGELFF
CDR3 DNA: TGTGCCAGCAGCTTAGCCATAGCGGACACCGGGGAGCTGTTTTTT
clone size: NA
V gene: TRBV7-9
D gene: NA
J gene: TRBJ2-2

CDR3 protein: CASSLEGGKNYGYTF
CDR3 DNA: TGTGCCAGCAGCTTGGAAGGGGGTAAAAACTATGGCTACACCTTC
clone size: NA
V gene: TRBV5-4
D gene: NA
J gene: TRBJ1-2

CDR3 protein: CASSGGDSYEQYF
CDR3 DNA: TGCGCCAGCAGTGGGGGGGACAGCTACGAGCAGTACTTC
clone size: NA
V gene: TRBV10-1
D gene: NA
J gene: TRBJ2-7

CDR3 protein: CASTPGGGASPSYNEQFF
CDR3 DNA: TGTGCCAGCACACCGGGGGGGGGTGCTAGCCCCTCCTACAATGAGCAGTTCTTC
clone size: NA
V gene: TRBV2
D gene: TRBD2
J gene: TRBJ2-1

CDR3 protein: CASSESRGEKLFF
CDR3 DNA: TGTGCCAGCAGTGAATCCAGGGGTGAAAAACTGTTTTTT
clone size: NA
V gene: TRBV6-1
D gene: NA
J gene: TRBJ1-4

CDR3 protein: CASRTGTGVGEQYF
CDR3 DNA: TGTGCCAGTAGGACCGGGACAGGGGTGGGAGAGCAGTACTTC
clone size: NA
V gene: TRBV19
D gene: TRBD1
J gene: TRBJ2-7

CDR3 protein: CASADRAGWTGELFF
CDR3 DNA: TGTGCCAGTGCAGACAGGGCCGGGTGGACCGGGGAGCTGTTTTTT
clone size: NA
V gene: TRBV19
D gene: TRBD1
J gene: TRBJ2-2

CDR3 protein: CASSQPGQGNYEQYF
CDR3 DNA: TGTGCCAGCAGTCAGCCGGGACAGGGGAATTACGAGCAGTACTTC
clone size: NA
V gene: TRBV6-2/TRBV6-3
D gene: TRBD1
J gene: TRBJ2-7

CDR3 protein: CATSSISGAGYTF
CDR3 DNA: TGTGCCACCAGCAGTATTTCAGGGGCTGGCTACACCTTC
clone size: NA
V gene: TRBV15
D gene: NA
J gene: TRBJ1-2

CDR3 protein: CASSRDRGVEQYF
CDR3 DNA: TGTGCCAGCAGCCGGGACAGGGGAGTCGAGCAGTACTTC
clone size: few
V gene: TRBV7-8
D gene: TRBD1
J gene: TRBJ2-7